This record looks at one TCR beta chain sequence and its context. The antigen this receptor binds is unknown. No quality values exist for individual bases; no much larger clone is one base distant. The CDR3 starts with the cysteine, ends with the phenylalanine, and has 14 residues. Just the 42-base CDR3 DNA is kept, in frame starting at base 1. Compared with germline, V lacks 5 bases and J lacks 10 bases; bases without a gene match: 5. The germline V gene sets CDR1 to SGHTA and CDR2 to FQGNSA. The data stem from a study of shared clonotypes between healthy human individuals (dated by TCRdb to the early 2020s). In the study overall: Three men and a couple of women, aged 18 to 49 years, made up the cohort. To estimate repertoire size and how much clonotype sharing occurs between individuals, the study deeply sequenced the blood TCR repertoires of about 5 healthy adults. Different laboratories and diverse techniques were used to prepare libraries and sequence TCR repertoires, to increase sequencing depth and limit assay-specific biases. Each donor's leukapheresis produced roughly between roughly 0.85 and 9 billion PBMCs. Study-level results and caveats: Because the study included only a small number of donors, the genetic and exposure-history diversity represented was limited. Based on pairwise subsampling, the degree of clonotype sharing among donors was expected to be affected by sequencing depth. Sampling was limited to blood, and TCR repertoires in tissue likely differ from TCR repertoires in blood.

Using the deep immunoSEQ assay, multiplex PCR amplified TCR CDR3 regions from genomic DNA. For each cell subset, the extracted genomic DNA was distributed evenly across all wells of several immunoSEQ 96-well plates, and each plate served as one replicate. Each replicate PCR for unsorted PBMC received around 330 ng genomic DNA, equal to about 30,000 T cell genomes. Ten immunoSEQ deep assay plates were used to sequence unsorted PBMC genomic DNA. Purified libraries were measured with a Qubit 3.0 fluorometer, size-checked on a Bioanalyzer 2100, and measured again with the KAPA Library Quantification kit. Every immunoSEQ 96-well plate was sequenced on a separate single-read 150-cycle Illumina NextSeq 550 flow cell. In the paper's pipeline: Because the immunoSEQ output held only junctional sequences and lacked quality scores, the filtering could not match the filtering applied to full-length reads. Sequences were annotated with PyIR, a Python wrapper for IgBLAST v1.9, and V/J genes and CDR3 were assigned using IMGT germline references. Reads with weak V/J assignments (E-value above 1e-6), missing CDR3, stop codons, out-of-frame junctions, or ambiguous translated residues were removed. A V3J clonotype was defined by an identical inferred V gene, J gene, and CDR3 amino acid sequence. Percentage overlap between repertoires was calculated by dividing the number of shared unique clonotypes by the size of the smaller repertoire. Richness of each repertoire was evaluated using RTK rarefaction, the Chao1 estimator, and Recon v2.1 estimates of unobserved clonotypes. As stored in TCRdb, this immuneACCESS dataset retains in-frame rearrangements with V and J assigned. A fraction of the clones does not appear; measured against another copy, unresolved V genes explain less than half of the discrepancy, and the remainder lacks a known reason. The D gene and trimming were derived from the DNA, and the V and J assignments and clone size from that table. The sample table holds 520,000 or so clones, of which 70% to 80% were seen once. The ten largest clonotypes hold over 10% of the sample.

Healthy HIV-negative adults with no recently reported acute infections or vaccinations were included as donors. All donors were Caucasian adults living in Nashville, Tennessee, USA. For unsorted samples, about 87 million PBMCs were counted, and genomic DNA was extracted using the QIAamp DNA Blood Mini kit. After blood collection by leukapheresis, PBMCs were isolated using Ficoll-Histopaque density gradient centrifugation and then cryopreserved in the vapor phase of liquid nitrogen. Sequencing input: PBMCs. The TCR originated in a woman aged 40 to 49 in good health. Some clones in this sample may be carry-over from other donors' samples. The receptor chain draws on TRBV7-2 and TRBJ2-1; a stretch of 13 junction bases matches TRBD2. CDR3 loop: CASSQGLAGVEQFF. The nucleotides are TGTGCCAGCAGCCAAGGACTAGCGGGAGTAGAGCAGTTCTTC.